In this sample, the clone carrying this TCR beta chain turned up a few times. Its antigen is not known. Trimming removed 4 bases from V and 0 bases from J, with 14 bases in between. This CDR3 comprises 15 residues. Per the germline V gene, CDR1 is SGDLS and CDR2 is YYNGEE. Assay used: immunoSEQ multiplex PCR; TCRdb lists only in-frame clones, some missing. The sample holds around 34,000 clones; approximately 81% are singletons and the top ten take under 1.5%. The record originates from a study of OX40 agonist ivuxolimab in advanced cancers. The study's findings and limits: The specificity for antigen of the expanded peripheral T cells was not determined.

The V and J genes are TRBV9 and TRBJ2-7, with unresolved D. The input for sequencing was CD4+ or CD8+ T cells sorted from blood, taken in a trial of the OX40 agonist ivuxolimab. This sequence originates from an adult with an advanced solid tumor such as melanoma, head and neck, liver or kidney cancer. DNA of the CDR3: TGTGCCAGCAGCCCAGACGCGTCGACCTCCTACGAGCAGTACTTC. Its translation: CASSPDASTSYEQYF.